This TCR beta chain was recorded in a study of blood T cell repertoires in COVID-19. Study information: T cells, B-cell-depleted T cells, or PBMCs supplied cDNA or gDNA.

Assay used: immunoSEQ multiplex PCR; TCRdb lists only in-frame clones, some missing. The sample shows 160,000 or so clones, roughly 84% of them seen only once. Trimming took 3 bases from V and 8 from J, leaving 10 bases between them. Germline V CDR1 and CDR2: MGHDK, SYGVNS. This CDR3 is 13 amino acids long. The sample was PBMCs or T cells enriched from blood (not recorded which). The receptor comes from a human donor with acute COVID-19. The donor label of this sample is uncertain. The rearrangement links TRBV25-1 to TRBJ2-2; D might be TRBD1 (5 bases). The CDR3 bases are TGTGCCAGCAGTGATACAGGTCTGGGGGAGCTGTTTTTT. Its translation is CASSDTGLGELFF.